The 3 T cell receptor beta chains below were found in one sample sequenced in a study of shared clonotypes between healthy human individuals. Measured with immunoSEQ multiplex PCR; TCRdb has only the in-frame clones, and not every one. The sample includes 600,000 to 750,000 clones, 60% to 80% of them seen just once. Sequencing input: memory CD4+ T cells sorted from blood. Subset in this sample: CD45RA-negative fraction. The source of these receptors is a woman aged 25 to 45 in good health.

This clone was seen a few times. This sequence joins TRBV7-6 and TRBJ1-1; D might be TRBD1 (5 bases). Germline values: CDR1 SGHVS, CDR2 FNYEAQ. CDR3 length: 14 residues. Trimming removed 3 bases at V and 5 bases at J, with 13 bases between. CDR3 region: CASSLGPGQTEAFF. CDR3 DNA sequence: TGTGCCAGCAGCTTGGGGCCAGGGCAGACTGAAGCTTTCTTT.

To note about this clone: Relative to the germline gene, one junction end is altered; a read error may explain this. The chain is built from TRBV19 and TRBJ2-3, with 9 bases aligning to TRBD2. The CDR3 consists of 14 residues. The germline gives CDR1 LNHDA, CDR2 SQIVND (reference sequence). In nucleotides, the CDR3 is TGTGCCATTAGTAGCGGGGGCGGGACAGATACGCAGTATTTT. Residues: CAISSGGGTDTQYF.

The genes are TRBV28 and TRBJ2-2; no reliable D call. Trimming shortened V by 1 base and J by 3 bases, and 6 bases separated the two germline ends. Germline V lookup: CDR1 MDHEN, CDR2 SYDVKM. This CDR3 has 14 residues. Written as DNA, the CDR3 is TGTGCCAGCAGTTTATCGGCAGACACCGGGGAGCTGTTTTTT. It specifies CASSLSADTGELFF.